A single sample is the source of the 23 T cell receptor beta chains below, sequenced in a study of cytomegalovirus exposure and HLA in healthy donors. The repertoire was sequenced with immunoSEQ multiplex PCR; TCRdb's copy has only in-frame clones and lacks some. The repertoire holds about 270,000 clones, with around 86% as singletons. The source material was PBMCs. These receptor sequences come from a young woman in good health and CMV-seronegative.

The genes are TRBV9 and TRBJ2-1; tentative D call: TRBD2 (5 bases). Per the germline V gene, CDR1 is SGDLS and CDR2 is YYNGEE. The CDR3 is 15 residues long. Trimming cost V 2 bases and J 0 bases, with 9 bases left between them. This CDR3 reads CASSVSEGSYNEQFF. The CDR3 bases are TGTGCCAGCAGCGTTTCCGAGGGCTCCTACAATGAGCAGTTCTTC. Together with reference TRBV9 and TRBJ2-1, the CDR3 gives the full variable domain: DSGVTQTPKHLITATGQRVTLRCSPRSGDLSVYWYQQSLDQGLQFLIQYYNGEERAKGNILERFSAQQFPDLHSELNLSSLELGDSALYFCASSVSEGSYNEQFFGPGTRLTVL.

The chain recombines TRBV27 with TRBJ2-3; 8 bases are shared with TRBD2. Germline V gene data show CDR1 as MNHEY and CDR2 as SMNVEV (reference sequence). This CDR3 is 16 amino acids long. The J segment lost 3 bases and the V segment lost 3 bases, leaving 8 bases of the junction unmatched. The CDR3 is CASSFFAGGRTDTQYF. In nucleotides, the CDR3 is TGTGCCAGCAGTTTCTTCGCGGGGGGCCGTACAGATACGCAGTATTTT.

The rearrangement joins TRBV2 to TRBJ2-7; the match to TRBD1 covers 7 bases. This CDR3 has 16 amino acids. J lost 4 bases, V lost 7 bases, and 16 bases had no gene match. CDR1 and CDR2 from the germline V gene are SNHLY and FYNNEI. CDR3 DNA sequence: TGTGCCAGCAATCGGGCCCGGGTAAGCAGGGGGTACGAGCAGTACTTC. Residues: CASNRARVSRGYEQYF.

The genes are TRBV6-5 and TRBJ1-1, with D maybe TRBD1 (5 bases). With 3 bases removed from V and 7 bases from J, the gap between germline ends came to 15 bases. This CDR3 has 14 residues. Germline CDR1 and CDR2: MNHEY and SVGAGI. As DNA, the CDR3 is TGTGCCAGCAGTTATGTCGCCCGGGGGGGTGAAGCTTTCTTT. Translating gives CASSYVARGGEAFF.

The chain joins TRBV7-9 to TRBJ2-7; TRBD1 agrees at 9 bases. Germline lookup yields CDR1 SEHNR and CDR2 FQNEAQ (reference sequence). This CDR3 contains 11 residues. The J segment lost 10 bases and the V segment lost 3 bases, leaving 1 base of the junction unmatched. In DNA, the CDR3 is TGTGCCAGCAGCTTGACAGGGGGTCAGTACTTC. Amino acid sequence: CASSLTGGQYF.

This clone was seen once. CDR3 sequence: CASRTGTENTEAFF. Here the CDR3 DNA reads TGTGCCAGCAGAACCGGGACAGAGAACACTGAAGCTTTCTTT. This chain links TRBV27 with TRBJ1-1; TRBD1 matches 7 bases. This CDR3 is 14 amino acids long. Germline V gives CDR1 MNHEY, CDR2 SMNVEV (reference sequence). V trimming: 6 bases; J trimming: 1 base; junction bases outside the gene matches: 5.

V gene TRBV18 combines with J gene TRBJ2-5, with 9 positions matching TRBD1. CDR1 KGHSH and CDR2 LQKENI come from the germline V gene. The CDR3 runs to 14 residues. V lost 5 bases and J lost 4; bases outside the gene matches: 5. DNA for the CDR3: TGTGCCAGCTCAACCGGGGGACAGGGAGAGACCCAGTACTTC. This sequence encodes CASSTGGQGETQYF.

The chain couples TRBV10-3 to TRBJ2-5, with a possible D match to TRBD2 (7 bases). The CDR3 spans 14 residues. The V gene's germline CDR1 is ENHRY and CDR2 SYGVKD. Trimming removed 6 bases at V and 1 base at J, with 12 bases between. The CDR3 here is CAISGAGAQETQYF. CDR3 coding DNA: TGTGCCATCAGCGGTGCGGGGGCCCAAGAGACCCAGTACTTC.

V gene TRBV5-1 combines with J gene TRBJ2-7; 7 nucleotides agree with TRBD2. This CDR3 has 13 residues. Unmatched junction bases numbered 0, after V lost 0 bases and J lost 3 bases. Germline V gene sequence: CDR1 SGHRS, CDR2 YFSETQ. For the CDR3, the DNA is TGCGCCAGCAGCTTGGCTAGCGGCTACGAGCAGTACTTC. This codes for CASSLASGYEQYF.

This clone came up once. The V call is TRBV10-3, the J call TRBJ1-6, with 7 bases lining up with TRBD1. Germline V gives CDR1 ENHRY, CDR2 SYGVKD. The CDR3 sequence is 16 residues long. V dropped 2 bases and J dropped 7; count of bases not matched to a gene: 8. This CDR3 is CAISENTGTENSPLHF. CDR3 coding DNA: TGTGCCATCAGTGAGAACACCGGGACAGAAAATTCACCCCTCCACTTT.

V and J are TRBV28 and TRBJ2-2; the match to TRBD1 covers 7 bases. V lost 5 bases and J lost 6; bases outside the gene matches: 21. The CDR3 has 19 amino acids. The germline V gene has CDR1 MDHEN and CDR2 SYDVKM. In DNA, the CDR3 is TGTGCCAGCAGTCCCGAACCGTTGACAGGGCGGTTCTTACCCGGGGAGCTGTTTTTT. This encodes CASSPEPLTGRFLPGELFF.

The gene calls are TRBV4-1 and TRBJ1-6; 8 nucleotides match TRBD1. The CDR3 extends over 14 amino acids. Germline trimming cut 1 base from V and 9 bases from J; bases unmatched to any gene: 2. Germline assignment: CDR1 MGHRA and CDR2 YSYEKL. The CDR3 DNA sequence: TGCGCCAGCAGCCAAGGCAGGGGGCCTTCACCCCTCCACTTT. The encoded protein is CASSQGRGPSPLHF.

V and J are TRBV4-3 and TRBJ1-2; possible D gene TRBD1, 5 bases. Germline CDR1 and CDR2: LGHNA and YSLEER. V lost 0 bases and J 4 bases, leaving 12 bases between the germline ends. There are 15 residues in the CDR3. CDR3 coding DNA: TGCGCCAGCAGCCAAGATAAAAGGGGTTCCTATGGCTACACCTTC. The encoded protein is CASSQDKRGSYGYTF.

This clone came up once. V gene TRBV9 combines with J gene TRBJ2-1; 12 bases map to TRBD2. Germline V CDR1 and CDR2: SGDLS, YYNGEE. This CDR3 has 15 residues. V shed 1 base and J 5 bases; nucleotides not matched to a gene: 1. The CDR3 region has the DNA TGTGCCAGCAGCGTACTAGCGGGAGGGAACAATGAGCAGTTCTTC. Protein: CASSVLAGGNNEQFF. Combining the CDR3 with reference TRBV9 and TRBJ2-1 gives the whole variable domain DSGVTQTPKHLITATGQRVTLRCSPRSGDLSVYWYQQSLDQGLQFLIQYYNGEERAKGNILERFSAQQFPDLHSELNLSSLELGDSALYFCASSVLAGGNNEQFFGPGTRLTVL.

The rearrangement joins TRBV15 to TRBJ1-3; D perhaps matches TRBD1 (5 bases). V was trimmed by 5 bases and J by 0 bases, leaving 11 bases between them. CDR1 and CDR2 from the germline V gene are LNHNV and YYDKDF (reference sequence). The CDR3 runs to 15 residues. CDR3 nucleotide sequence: TGTGCCACCAGCCAAGACAGAGTCTCTGGAAACACCATATATTTT. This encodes CATSQDRVSGNTIYF.

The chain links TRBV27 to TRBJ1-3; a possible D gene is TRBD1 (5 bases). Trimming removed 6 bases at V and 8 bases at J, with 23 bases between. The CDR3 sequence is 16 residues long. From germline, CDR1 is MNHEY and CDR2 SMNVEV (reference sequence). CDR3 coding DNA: TGTGCCAGCAGCCCCTCAGTGGGGCACAGGTTGGACACCATATATTTT. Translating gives CASSPSVGHRLDTIYF.

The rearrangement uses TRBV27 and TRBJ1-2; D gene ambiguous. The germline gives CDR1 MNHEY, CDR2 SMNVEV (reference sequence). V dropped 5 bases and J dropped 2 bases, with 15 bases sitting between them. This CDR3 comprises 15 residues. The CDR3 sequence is CASSPPGGFNYGYTF. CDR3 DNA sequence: TGTGCCAGCAGTCCCCCAGGAGGGTTCAACTATGGCTACACCTTC.

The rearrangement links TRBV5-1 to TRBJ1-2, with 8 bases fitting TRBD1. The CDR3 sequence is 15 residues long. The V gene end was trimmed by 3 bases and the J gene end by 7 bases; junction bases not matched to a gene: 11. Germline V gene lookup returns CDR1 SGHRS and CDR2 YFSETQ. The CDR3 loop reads CASSSDRGDGVGYTF. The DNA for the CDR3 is TGCGCCAGCAGCTCTGACAGGGGTGACGGTGTTGGCTACACCTTC.

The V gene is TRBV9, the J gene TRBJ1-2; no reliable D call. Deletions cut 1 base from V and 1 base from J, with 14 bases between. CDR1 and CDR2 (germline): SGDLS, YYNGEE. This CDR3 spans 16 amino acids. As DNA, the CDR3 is TGTGCCAGCAGCGTAAACAGCCACCCGCTTAACTATGGCTACACCTTC. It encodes CASSVNSHPLNYGYTF.

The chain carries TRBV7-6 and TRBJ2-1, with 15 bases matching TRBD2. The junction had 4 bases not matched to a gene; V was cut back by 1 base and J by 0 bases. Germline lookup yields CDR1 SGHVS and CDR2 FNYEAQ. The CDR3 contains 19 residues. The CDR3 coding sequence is TGTGCCAGCAGCTTAGAAGGGACTAGCGGGGGGAGCTCCTACAATGAGCAGTTCTTC. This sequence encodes CASSLEGTSGGSSYNEQFF.

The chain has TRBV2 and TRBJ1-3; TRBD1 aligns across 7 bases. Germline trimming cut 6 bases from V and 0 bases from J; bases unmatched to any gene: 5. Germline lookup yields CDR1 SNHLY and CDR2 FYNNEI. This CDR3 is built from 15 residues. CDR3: CASRETGSSGNTIYF. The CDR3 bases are TGTGCCAGCAGGGAGACAGGGAGCTCTGGAAACACCATATATTTT.

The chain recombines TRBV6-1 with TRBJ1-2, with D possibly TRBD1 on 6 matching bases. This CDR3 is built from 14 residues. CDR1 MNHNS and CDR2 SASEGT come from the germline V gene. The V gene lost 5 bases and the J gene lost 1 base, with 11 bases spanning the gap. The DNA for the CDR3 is TGTGCCAGCAGTCCCGAAGGGGGTAACTATGGCTACACCTTC. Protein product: CASSPEGGNYGYTF.

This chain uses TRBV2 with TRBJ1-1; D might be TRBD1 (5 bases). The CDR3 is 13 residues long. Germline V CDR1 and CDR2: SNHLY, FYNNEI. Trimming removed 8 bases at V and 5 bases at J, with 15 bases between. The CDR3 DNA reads TGTGCCAGCGGCCCCAGGGTACCAACTGAAGCTTTCTTT. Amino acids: CASGPRVPTEAFF.